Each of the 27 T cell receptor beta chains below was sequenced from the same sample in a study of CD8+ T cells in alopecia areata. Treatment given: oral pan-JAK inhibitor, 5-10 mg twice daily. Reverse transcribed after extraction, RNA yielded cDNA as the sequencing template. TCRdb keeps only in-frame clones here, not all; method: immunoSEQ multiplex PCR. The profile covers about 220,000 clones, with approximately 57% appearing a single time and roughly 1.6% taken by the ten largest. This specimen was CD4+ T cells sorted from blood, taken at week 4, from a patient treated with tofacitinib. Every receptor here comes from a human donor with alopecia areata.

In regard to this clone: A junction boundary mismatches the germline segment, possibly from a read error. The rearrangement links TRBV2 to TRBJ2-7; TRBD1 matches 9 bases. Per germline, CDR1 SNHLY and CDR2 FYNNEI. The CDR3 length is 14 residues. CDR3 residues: CASTPDRGPYEQYF. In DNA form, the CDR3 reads TGTGCGAGCACTCCGGACAGGGGACCCTACGAGCAGTACTTC.

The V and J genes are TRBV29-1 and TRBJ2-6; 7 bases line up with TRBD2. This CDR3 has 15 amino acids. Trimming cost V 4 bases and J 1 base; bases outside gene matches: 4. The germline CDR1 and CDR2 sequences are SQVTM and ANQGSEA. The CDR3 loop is CSVVGGTSGANVLTF. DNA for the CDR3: TGCAGCGTTGTGGGGGGGACTTCTGGGGCCAACGTCCTGACTTTC.

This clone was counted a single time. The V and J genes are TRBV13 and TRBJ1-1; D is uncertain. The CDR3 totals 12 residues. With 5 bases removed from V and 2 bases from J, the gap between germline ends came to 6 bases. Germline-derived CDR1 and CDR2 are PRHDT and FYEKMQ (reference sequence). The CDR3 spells CASSLLNTEAFF. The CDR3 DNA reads TGTGCCAGCAGCCTCCTCAACACTGAAGCTTTCTTT.

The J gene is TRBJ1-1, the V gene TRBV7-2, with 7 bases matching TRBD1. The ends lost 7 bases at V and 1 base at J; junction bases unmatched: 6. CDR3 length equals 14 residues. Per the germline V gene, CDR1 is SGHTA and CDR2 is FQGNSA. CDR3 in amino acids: CASTPGQANTEAFF. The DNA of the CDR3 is TGTGCCAGCACCCCAGGACAGGCGAACACTGAAGCTTTCTTT.

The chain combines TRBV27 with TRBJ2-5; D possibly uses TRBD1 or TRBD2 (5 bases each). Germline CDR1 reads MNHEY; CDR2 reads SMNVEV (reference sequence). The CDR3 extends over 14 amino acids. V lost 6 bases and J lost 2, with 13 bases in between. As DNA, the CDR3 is TGTGCCAGCAGCCCATCAGGGAGTCAAGAGACCCAGTACTTC. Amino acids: CASSPSGSQETQYF.

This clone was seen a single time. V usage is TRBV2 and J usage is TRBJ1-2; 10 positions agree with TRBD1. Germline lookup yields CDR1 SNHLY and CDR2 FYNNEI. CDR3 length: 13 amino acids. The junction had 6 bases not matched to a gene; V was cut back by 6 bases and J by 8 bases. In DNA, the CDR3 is TGTGCCAGCAGGATTGGACAGGGGGACGGCTACACCTTC. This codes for CASRIGQGDGYTF.

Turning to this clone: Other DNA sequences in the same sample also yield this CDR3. The CDR3: CSARTGDSPLHF. CDR3 DNA: TGCAGCGCCAGGACAGGCGATTCACCCCTCCACTTT. The chain carries TRBV29-1 and TRBJ1-6; 7 bases map to TRBD1. V dropped 7 bases and J dropped 8; count of bases not matched to a gene: 5. CDR1 is SQVTM, CDR2 ANQGSEA, per germline. The CDR3 spans 12 residues. Combining the CDR3 with reference TRBV29-1 and TRBJ1-6 gives the whole variable domain SAVISQKPSRDICQRGTSLTIQCQVDSQVTMMFWYRQQPGQSLTLIATANQGSEATYESGFVIDKFPISRPNLTFSTLTVSNMSPEDSSIYLCSARTGDSPLHFGNGTRLTVT.

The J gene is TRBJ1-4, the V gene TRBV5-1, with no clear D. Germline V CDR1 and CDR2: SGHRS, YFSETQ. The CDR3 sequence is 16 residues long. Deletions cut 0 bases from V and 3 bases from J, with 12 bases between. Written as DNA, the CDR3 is TGCGCCAGCAGCTTGGTCTCCGGAGGATCTAATGAAAAACTGTTTTTT. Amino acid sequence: CASSLVSGGSNEKLFF.

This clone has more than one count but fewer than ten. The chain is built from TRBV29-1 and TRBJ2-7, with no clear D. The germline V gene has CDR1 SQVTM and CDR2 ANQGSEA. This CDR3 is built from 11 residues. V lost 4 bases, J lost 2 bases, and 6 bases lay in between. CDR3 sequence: CSVVAAYEQYF. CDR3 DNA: TGCAGCGTTGTGGCAGCCTACGAGCAGTACTTC.

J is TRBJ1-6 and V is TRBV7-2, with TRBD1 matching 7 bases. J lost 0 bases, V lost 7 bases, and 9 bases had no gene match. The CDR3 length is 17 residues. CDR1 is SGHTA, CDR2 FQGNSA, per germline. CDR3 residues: CASKTGLFRSYNSPLHF. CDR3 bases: TGTGCCAGCAAGACAGGGCTTTTTCGCTCCTATAATTCACCCCTCCACTTT.

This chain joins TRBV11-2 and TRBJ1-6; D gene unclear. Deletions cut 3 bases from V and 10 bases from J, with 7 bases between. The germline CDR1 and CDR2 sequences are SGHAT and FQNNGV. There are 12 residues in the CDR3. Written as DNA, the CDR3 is TGTGCCAGCAGCTTTGAACGGTCACCCCTCCACTTT. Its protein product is CASSFERSPLHF.

CDR3: CASSQYTGELFF. CDR3 sequence (DNA): TGTGCCAGCAGCCAGTACACCGGGGAGCTGTTTTTT. V is TRBV7-2 and J is TRBJ2-2; D gene ambiguous. V gave up 5 bases and J gave up 3 bases, with 4 bases separating them. CDR3 length equals 12 residues. Germline V gives CDR1 SGHTA, CDR2 FQGNSA. The variable domain in full, completed from reference TRBV7-2 and TRBJ2-2, reads GAGVSQSPSNKVTEKGKDVELRCDPISGHTALYWYRQSLGQGLEFLIYFQGNSAPDKSGLPSDRFSAERTGGSVSTLTIQRTQQEDSAVYLCASSQYTGELFFGEGSRLTVL.

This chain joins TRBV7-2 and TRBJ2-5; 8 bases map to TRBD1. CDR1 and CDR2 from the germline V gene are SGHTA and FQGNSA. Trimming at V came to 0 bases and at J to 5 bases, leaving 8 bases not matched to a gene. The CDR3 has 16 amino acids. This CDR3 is CASSLAGQGLGETQYF. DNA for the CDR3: TGTGCCAGCAGCTTAGCTGGACAGGGCCTGGGGGAGACCCAGTACTTC.

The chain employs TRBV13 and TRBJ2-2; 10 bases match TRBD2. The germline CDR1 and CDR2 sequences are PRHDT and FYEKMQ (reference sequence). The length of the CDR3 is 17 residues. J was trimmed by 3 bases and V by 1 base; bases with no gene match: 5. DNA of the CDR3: TGTGCCAGCAGCTTAGTTAGAGGACTAGCGGACACCGGGGAGCTGTTTTTT. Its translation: CASSLVRGLADTGELFF.

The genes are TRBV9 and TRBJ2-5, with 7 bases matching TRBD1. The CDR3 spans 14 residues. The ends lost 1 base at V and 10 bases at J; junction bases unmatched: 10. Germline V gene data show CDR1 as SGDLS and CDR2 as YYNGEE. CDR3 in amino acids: CASSVLDRVGNQYF. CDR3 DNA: TGTGCCAGCAGCGTACTCGACAGGGTAGGAAACCAGTACTTC.

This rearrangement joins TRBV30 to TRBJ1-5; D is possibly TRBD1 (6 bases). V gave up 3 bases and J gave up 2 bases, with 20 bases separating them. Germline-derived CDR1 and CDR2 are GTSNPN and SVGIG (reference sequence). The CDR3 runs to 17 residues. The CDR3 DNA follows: TGTGCCTGGAGCGGCCCCTTCCGGGACAACGGCAATCAGCCCCAGCATTTT. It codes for CAWSGPFRDNGNQPQHF.

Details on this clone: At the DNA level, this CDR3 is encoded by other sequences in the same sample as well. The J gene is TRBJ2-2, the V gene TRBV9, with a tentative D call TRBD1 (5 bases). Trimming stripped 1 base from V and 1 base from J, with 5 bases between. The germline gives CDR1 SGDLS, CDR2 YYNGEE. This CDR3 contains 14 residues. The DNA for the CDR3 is TGTGCCAGCAGCGTAACAGGGAACACCGGGGAGCTGTTTTTT. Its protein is CASSVTGNTGELFF. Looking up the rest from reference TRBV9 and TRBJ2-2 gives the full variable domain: DSGVTQTPKHLITATGQRVTLRCSPRSGDLSVYWYQQSLDQGLQFLIQYYNGEERAKGNILERFSAQQFPDLHSELNLSSLELGDSALYFCASSVTGNTGELFFGEGSRLTVL.

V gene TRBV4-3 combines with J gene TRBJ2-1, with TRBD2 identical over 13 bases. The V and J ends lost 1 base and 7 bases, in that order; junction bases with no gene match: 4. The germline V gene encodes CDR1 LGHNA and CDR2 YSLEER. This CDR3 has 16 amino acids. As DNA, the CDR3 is TGCGCCAGCAGCCAAGGCGGACTAGCGGGGGAGAATGAGCAGTTCTTC. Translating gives CASSQGGLAGENEQFF.

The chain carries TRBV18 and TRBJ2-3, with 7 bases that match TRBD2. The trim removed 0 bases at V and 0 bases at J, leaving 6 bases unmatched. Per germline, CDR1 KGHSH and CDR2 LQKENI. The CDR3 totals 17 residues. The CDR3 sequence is CASSPPRGGSSTDTQYF. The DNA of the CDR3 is TGTGCCAGCTCACCACCGCGGGGAGGGTCCAGCACAGATACGCAGTATTTT.

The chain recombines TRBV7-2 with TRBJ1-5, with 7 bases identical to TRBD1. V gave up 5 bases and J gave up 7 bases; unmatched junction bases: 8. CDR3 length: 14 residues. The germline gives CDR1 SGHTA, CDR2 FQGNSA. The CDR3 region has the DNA TGTGCCAGCAGCACCTCACAGGGGAAACAGCCCCAGCATTTT. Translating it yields CASSTSQGKQPQHF. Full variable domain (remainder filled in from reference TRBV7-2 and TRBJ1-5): GAGVSQSPSNKVTEKGKDVELRCDPISGHTALYWYRQSLGQGLEFLIYFQGNSAPDKSGLPSDRFSAERTGGSVSTLTIQRTQQEDSAVYLCASSTSQGKQPQHFGDGTRLSIL.

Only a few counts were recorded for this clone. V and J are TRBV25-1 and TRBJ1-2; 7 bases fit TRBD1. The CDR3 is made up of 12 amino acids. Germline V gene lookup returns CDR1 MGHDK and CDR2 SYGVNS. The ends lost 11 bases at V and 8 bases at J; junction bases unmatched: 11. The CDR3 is CAAGEGARGYTF. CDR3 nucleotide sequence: TGTGCCGCCGGAGAGGGGGCGCGGGGCTACACCTTC.

The DNA for the CDR3 is TGTGCCAGCAGATACGACAGGGGGAGTTCCTACGAGCAGTACTTC. This codes for CASRYDRGSSYEQYF. This sequence joins TRBV27 and TRBJ2-7; 9 nucleotides line up with TRBD1. The CDR3 totals 15 residues. Germline loops: CDR1 MNHEY, CDR2 SMNVEV (reference sequence). J lost 1 base, V lost 6 bases, and 7 bases had no gene match.

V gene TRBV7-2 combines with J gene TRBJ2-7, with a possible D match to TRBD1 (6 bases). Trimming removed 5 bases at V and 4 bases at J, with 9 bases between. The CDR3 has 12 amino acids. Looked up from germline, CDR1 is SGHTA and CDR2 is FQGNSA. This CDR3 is CASSQTGYEQYF. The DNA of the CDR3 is TGTGCCAGCAGCCAGACAGGATACGAGCAGTACTTC.

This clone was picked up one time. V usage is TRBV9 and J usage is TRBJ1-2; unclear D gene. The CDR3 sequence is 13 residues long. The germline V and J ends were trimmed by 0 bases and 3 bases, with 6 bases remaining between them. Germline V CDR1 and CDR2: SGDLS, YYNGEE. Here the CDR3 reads CASSVDQDYGYTF. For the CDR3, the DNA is TGTGCCAGCAGCGTAGATCAGGACTATGGCTACACCTTC.

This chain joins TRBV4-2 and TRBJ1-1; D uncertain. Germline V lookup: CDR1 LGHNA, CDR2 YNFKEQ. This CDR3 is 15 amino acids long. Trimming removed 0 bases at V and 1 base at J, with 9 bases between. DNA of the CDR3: TGTGCCAGCAGCCAAGATCGTAGGAGGAACACTGAAGCTTTCTTT. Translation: CASSQDRRRNTEAFF.

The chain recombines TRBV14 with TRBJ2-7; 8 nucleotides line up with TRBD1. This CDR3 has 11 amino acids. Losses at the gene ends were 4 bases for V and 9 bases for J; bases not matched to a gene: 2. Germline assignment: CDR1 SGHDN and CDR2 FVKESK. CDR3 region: CASSRTGRQYF. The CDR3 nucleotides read TGTGCCAGCAGCCGGACAGGGCGGCAGTACTTC. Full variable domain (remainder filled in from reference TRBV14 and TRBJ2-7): EAGVTQFPSHSVIEKGQTVTLRCDPISGHDNLYWYRRVMGKEIKFLLHFVKESKQDESGMPNNRFLAERTGGTYSTLKVQPAELEDSGVYFCASSRTGRQYFGPGTRLTVT.

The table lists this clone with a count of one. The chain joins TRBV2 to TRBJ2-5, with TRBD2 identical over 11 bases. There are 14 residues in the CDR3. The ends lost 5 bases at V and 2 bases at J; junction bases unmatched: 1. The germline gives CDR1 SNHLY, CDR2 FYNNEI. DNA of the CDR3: TGTGCCAGCAGTAGACTAGCGGGGCAAGAGACCCAGTACTTC. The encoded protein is CASSRLAGQETQYF.